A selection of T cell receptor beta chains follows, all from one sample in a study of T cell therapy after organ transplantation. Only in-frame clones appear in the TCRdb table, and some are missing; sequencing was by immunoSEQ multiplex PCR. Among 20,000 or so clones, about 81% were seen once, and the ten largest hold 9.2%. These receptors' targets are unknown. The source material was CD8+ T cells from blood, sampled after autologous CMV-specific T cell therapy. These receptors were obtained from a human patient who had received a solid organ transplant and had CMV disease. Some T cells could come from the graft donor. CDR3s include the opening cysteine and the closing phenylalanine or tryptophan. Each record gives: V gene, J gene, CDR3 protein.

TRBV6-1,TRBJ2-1,CASSGQGDYNEQFF
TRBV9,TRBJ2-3,CASSPQPDTQYF
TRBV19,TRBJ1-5,CASSIVGPDQPQHF
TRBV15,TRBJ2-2,CATSRDPTGANTGELFF
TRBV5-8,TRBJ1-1,CASSLAEAFF
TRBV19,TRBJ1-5,CASSIDWGSLNQPQHF
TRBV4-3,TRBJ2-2,CASQRGATGELFF
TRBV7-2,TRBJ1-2,CASSSRAPGYTF
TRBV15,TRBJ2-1,CATSHTSGEQFF
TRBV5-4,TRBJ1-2,CASSFIPPDGYTF
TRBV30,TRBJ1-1,CAWSVNVNTEAFF
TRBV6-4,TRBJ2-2,CASSDSRTGELFF
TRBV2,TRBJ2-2,CAGTNFGTGENTGELFF
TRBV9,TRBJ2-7,CASSVGTGDAYEQYF
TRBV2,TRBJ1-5,CASRGPGQGNQPQHF
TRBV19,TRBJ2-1,CASSISAFEQFF
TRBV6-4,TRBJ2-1,CASSDWTSGSLDEQFF
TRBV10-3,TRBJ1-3,CASFGGGSSGNTIYF
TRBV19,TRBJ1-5,CASSFDRDAKSHQPQHF
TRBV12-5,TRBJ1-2,CASQRGSWGYTF
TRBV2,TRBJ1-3,CASSGYLSGNTIYF
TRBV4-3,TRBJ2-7,CASSPGMGSYEQYF
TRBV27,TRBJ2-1,CASTLGGGPVGEQFF
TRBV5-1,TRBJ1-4,CASSRTAGTNEKLFF
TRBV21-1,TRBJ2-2,CASSKEGGFGELFF
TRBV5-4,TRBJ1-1,CASGGEAFF
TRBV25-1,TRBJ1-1,CASSEQGRDTEAFF
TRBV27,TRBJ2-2,CASSLGVGLENGELFF
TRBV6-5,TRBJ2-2,CASSGRTLTGELFF
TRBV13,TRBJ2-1,CASNRGGVDEQFF
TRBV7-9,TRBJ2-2,CASSPTGELFF
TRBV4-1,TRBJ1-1,CASSPRRNTEAFF
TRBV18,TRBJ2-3,CASSPGGSAADTQYF
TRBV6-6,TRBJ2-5,CASSYGGTQETQYF
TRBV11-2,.,CASSSRMDTHYEQYF
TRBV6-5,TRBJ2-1,CASSFGQGIGNEQFF
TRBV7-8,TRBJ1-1,CASSLGDRANTEAFF
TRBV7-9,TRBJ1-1,CASSFSTEAFF
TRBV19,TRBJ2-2,CATEGPTGELFF
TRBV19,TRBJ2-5,CASKGGGGGDQETQYF
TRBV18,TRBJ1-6,CASSQSGTALPFDPLHF
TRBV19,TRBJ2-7,CASTPNGVHEQYF
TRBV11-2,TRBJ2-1,CASSRRDSYNEQFF
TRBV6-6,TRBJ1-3,CASSWTVSGNTIYF
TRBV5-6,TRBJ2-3,CATQPGAADTQYF
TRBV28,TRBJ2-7,CASSFNLPGTGGYEQYF
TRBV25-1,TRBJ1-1,CASSGVNTEAFF
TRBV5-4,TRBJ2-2,CASSLGGDTGELFF
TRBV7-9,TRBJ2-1,CASSLDTGTEIYNEQFF
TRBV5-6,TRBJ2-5,CASSFPRGVPQYF
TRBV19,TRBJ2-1,CASNGSPSSYNEQFF
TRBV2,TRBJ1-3,CASLTRTTIYF
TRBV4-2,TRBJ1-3,CASSQVPGQSTDTIYF
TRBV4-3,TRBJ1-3,CASSRGQGMAGNTIYF